This TCR beta chain was observed in a study of T cell responses to AZD1222 COVID-19 vaccine. Measured with immunoSEQ multiplex PCR; TCRdb has only the in-frame clones, and not every one. This sample has approximately 160,000 clones, with less than 95% found just once. Trimming removed 2 bases from V and 12 bases from J; junction bases left unmatched: 8. This CDR3 region has 14 residues. Germline loops: CDR1 SNHLY, CDR2 FYNNEI. This TCR was sampled from an adult in good health. Sequencing used peripheral blood, obtained on day 0 of AZD1222 vaccination. The chain recombines TRBV2 with TRBJ1-4; the match to TRBD1 covers 8 bases. The CDR3 DNA reads as TGTGCCAGCAGTGAAAAAGGGGACAGGAAAGAACTGTTTTTT. It encodes CASSEKGDRKELFF.